This entry concerns a single TCR beta chain. As yet, its antigen is unknown. The data were obtained in a study of chemoradiotherapy in HPV16-positive cancers. Broader study findings: In HPV16-positive patients, HPV-responsive T-cell expansion tracked better recurrence-free survival.

The germline CDR1 and CDR2 sequences are LNHDA and SQIVND (reference sequence). This CDR3 is built from 13 residues. The germline V and J ends were trimmed by 5 bases and 3 bases, with 10 bases remaining between them. Measured with immunoSEQ multiplex PCR; TCRdb has only the in-frame clones, and not every one. The table includes about 32,000 clones, roughly 75% detected once. This receptor was obtained from a human donor with HPV-associated anogenital cancer. This specimen consisted of blood, obtained from a patient who underwent chemoradiotherapy. The genes are TRBV19 and TRBJ2-5, with D perhaps matching TRBD1 (6 bases). The CDR3 bases are TGTGCCAGTAGTGGGACATCTGAAGAGACCCAGTACTTC. It translates to CASSGTSEETQYF.